This T cell receptor beta chain was profiled in a study of molecular identifiers for immune sequencing clone quantification (dated 2018 in TCRdb). Concerning the study at large: For a replicate experiment, the RNA from either approximately 20,000 or 100,000 naive CD8 T cells was divided into five aliquots, and four of those aliquots went on to sequencing. This methods study used CD8 T cells to benchmark TCR RNA copy counting and molecular-identifier clustering-based TCR repertoire sequencing (MIDCIRS).

The CDR3 goes from the cysteine to the phenylalanine over 18 residues. The retained sequence is limited to the CDR3, 54 bases, with the frame set at the first base. V trim: 1 base; J trim: 4 bases; unmatched bases: 12. CDR1 and CDR2 were assigned from the germline V gene (reference sequence) as SEHNR and FQNEAQ. In this sample, this clonotype turned up a few times. What antigen it recognizes has not been identified. No base qualities exist here, and no much larger clone lies one base off it. The paper's findings and limits, for the study overall: Spiked-in Jurkat TCR RNA equal to a single cell's worth was reported to be detectable even within one million naive CD8 T cells. The naive libraries included spiked-in Jurkat TCR RNA (10 copies' worth), and this Jurkat TCR RNA is not part of the donor repertoire. Modeling estimated about 3 recovered TCR RNA copies per cell, compared with about 10 by digital PCR, which implies roughly 30% capture efficiency. In CMV-specific effector cells, over 99% of molecules were held by clones above 20 RNA copies, whereas under 1% of molecules were held by such clones in naive cells. When barcode sub-clustering was omitted, TCR diversity was inflated by chimeric consensus sequences, with chimeras reaching as high as 47%. Identical TCR molecules sharing a barcode could cause highly expanded clone sizes to be underestimated.

Preparation of the library involved PCR. For sequencing, an Illumina HiSeq 4000 was employed. Bulk TCR libraries were made following a previously described method, with the TCR primers given in Table S5. Total RNA was purified with the Qiagen AllPrep DNA/RNA kit. Before analysis, reads from multiple sequencing runs of the same library were pooled. The authors' pipeline ran thus. Reads were retained only if an exact TCR constant sequence was present, and the retained reads were trimmed to 150 nt and grouped according to their 12-nt molecular barcodes. Reads within each barcode group were sub-clustered using a 15% Levenshtein threshold, and quality-weighted consensus sequences were constructed for each RNA molecule. Non-functional sequences were discarded, and so were lower-count sequences lying one edit away from another sequence. Based on fitting two negative binomial distributions, any barcode sub-cluster with under 20% of the maximum read count was discarded. The raw public reads went through TCRdb reprocessing: fastp at Q25, MiXCR clone calling, in-frame beta chains kept. Every distinct CDR3 protein forms one entry, paired with its most common genes and DNA. TCRdb's processing, not the authors', yielded these V and J calls. The sample data list approximately 54,000 distinct CDR3 sequences, and about 23% of these were observed just once. The ten most abundant clones make up 1.5% to 2% of the sample.

Libraries of naive CD8 T cells were generated from about 21,000 to 970,000 sorted cells, with 10%, 30% or 50% of the purified RNA used. Naive CD8 T cells were FACS-sorted as CD8+CD4-CCR7+CD45RA+ on a BD FACSAria II into RLT Plus buffer. Detection sensitivity was tested by spiking Jurkat RNA equal to some 10 TCR copies' worth into samples containing roughly 19,000-1,000,000 naive CD8 T cells. CD8 T cells were enriched with RosetteSep CD8+ T Cell Enrichment Cocktail and Ficoll-Paque, followed by ACK red cell lysis. This receptor was identified in a human donor in good health. Some libraries in this study had Jurkat cell RNA spiked in. The source material was naive CD8+ T cells from blood, with Jurkat cell RNA spiked in. The cell subset or site label corresponds to: FACS-sorted CD8+CD4-CCR7+CD45RA+ naive T cells. The chain uses TRBV7-9 and TRBJ2-2; TRBD1 lines up with 7 middle nucleotides. The CDR3 sequence is CASSLGLRQGLRTGELFF. The DNA sequence reads TGTGCCAGCAGCTTAGGCCTACGACAGGGTTTGCGCACCGGGGAGCTGTTTTTT.